A selection of T cell receptor beta chains follows, all from one sample in a study of cytomegalovirus exposure and HLA in healthy donors. TCRdb's copy holds only in-frame clones and misses some; the assay was immunoSEQ multiplex PCR. The data hold 95,000 to 100,000 clones, with roughly 80% observed a single time. Material: PBMCs. Receptors originate from a female donor in good health and CMV-seronegative. The CDR3 runs from the conserved cysteine through the conserved F or W. Fields, in order: J gene, D gene, clone size, V gene, CDR3 DNA, CDR3 protein. A D gene is named only where the DNA matches it firmly. Part of the rows lack a size; the others show once, few, many or a class for expanded clones.

TRBJ1-5 | TRBD1 | . | TRBV28 | TGTGCCAGCAGGCCGACAGGGGGCGCGGATCAGCCCCAGCATTTT | CASRPTGGADQPQHF
TRBJ1-1 | . | . | TRBV5-6 | TGTGCCAGCAGCTTGGGCGTGGGCGTGAGGGCAGGTGAAGCTTTCTTT | CASSLGVGVRAGEAFF
TRBJ2-7 | TRBD2 | . | TRBV5-6 | TGTGCCAGCAGCCTGGGACTAGCGGGAGTAAGAGAGCAGTACTTC | CASSLGLAGVREQYF
TRBJ2-1 | . | few | TRBV2 | TGTGCCAGCAGTGATTCGGGGGGCACCTACAATGAGCAGTTCTTC | CASSDSGGTYNEQFF
TRBJ1-2 | TRBD1 | . | TRBV5-1 | TGCGCCAGCAGCCGCCAGGGACAGGGCCCAGAGTTATATGGCTACACCTTC | CASSRQGQGPELYGYTF
TRBJ1-4 | . | . | TRBV27 | TGTGCCAGCAGTTCCTATCCTCAGGGAAGTGGGGAAAAACTGTTTTTT | CASSSYPQGSGEKLFF
TRBJ2-3 | . | . | TRBV6-5 | TGTGCCAGCAGTTACTCGGGAGGCGGCATTTTGTCGCAGTATTTT | CASSYSGGGILSQYF
TRBJ2-1 | TRBD2 | . | TRBV7-2 | TGTGCCAGCAGCCAGACTAGCGGGCCTTACAATGAGCAGTTCTTC | CASSQTSGPYNEQFF
TRBJ1-5 | TRBD1 | . | TRBV10-2 | TGCGCCAGCAGAGCCGGGACAGGGAGGAGGCAGCCCCAGCATTTT | CASRAGTGRRQPQHF
TRBJ1-1 | . | . | TRBV7-7 | TGTGCTAGCAGCCGCGACAGGAACACTGAAGCTTTCTTT | CASSRDRNTEAFF
TRBJ2-7 | . | . | TRBV19 | TGTGCCAGTAGTATAGACCTGGCCAGGGCGTCATACTACGAGCAGTACTTC | CASSIDLARASYYEQYF
TRBJ2-7 | . | few | TRBV9 | TGTGCCAGCAGCGCGAACGGTTACGAGCAGTACTTC | CASSANGYEQYF
TRBJ1-5 | . | . | TRBV19 | TGTGCCAGTAGTATCGGTATAGCATATCGGAATCCCCAGCATTTT | CASSIGIAYRNPQHF
TRBJ1-1 | . | few | TRBV29-1 | TGCAGCGTACGGGGGGTTGGGGGAGGGAACACTGAAGCTTTCTTT | CSVRGVGGGNTEAFF
TRBJ2-3 | . | . | TRBV7-9 | TGTGCCAGCAGCTTAAACAGGGCCCCGGACACGCAGTATTTT | CASSLNRAPDTQYF
TRBJ2-7 | . | . | TRBV4-1 | TGCGCCAGCAGCCCCATGGACTGGCTGGCCTCCTACGAGCAGTACTTC | CASSPMDWLASYEQYF
TRBJ2-5 | TRBD2 | . | TRBV12-5 | TGTGCTAGTGGTTTGGGCGGGGGGTGGCAAGAGACCCAGTACTTC | CASGLGGGWQETQYF
TRBJ2-1 | TRBD2 | . | TRBV5-1 | TGCGCCAGCAGCCTCGGACTAGCGGGGGGCACCCTAAAGAATGAGCAGTTCTTC | CASSLGLAGGTLKNEQFF
TRBJ1-2 | TRBD1 | . | TRBV9 | TGTGCCAGCAGCGTAGTAGCAGGGGGAAACTATGGCTACACCTTC | CASSVVAGGNYGYTF
TRBJ2-1 | TRBD2 | once | TRBV7-8 | TGTGCCAGCAGCTCAAGGGTGCGGGAGGGCTCCTACAATGAGCAGTTCTTC | CASSSRVREGSYNEQFF
TRBJ2-7 | TRBD1 | . | TRBV5-4 | TGTGCCAGCAGCACTACCGGGACAGACACGAACGAGCAGTACTTC | CASSTTGTDTNEQYF
TRBJ1-4 | . | once | TRBV5-1 | TGCGCCAGCAGCTTGGAGGTCAGGGGACCGGCCGGGAAACTGTTTTTT | CASSLEVRGPAGKLFF